One sample yielded the 28 T cell receptor beta chains listed below, sequenced in a study of T-cell memory formation after mild COVID-19. Each CDR3 protein is one row after TCRdb ran MiXCR on the 5' RACE reads. The table records around 450,000 distinct CDR3 sequences, about 24% of them present only once. Material: PBMCs or a T cell subset sorted from them (not recorded which). The receptors here all came from an adult woman who had mild COVID-19 (a few samples of this study predate the infection). Cell type and time point are not known.

This clonotype appeared a few times. This chain links TRBV6-5 with TRBJ2-7; D could derive from TRBD1 or TRBD2 (5 bases each). Looked up from germline, CDR1 is MNHEY and CDR2 is SVGAGI. This CDR3 has 16 amino acids. V lost 5 bases to trimming and J lost 3 bases, with 20 bases between them. CDR3 nucleotides: TGTGCCAGCAGTCCCAGTAGGGGACCGCTTCTCTACGAGCAGTACTTC. Its protein is CASSPSRGPLLYEQYF.

V and J are TRBV13 and TRBJ2-3, with 10 bases identical to TRBD2. The CDR3 has 17 residues. Germline CDR1 and CDR2: PRHDT and FYEKMQ (reference sequence). Trimming cost V 4 bases and J 3 bases; bases outside gene matches: 10. The CDR3 bases are TGTGCCAGCAGCTCTAGGGCTAGCGGGGGTAGTACAGATACGCAGTATTTT. It translates to CASSSRASGGSTDTQYF. The complete variable domain, with remaining parts taken from reference TRBV13 and TRBJ2-3, reads AAGVIQSPRHLIKEKRETATLKCYPIPRHDTVYWYQQGPGQDPQFLISFYEKMQSDKGSIPDRFSAQQFSDYHSELNMSSLELGDSALYFCASSSRASGGSTDTQYFGPGTRLTVL.

This clonotype came up a few times. This chain joins TRBV29-1 and TRBJ2-5; 8 bases map to TRBD1. V was clipped by 6 bases and J by 5 bases; unmatched bases: 5. The CDR3 spans 12 residues. Looked up from germline, CDR1 is SQVTM and CDR2 is ANQGSEA. This chain's CDR3 is CSVGTGLETQYF. The CDR3 DNA is TGCAGCGTGGGGACAGGCTTGGAGACCCAGTACTTC.

The gene calls are TRBV6-5 and TRBJ1-2, with no clear D. There are 14 residues in the CDR3. Germline V gene sequence: CDR1 MNHEY, CDR2 SVGAGI. The ends were cut back, 4 bases at V and 2 bases at J, with 11 bases in the middle. The CDR3 DNA reads TGTGCCAGCAGTTTAGAGCGGCGGAACTATGGCTACACCTTC. Its translation: CASSLERRNYGYTF.

The rearrangement uses TRBV9 and TRBJ1-1, with 10 bases matching TRBD1. The germline V gene has CDR1 SGDLS and CDR2 YYNGEE. The CDR3 length is 16 residues. With V trimmed by 4 bases and J by 3 bases, 9 bases remained unmatched. The CDR3 coding sequence is TGTGCCAGCAGCCCGAGGACAGGGGGAGAGTACACTGAAGCTTTCTTT. It is translated as CASSPRTGGEYTEAFF.

This clonotype was seen many times. This chain links TRBV10-3 with TRBJ2-7; 7 bases are shared with TRBD1. Germline lookup yields CDR1 ENHRY and CDR2 SYGVKD. Germline trimming cut 4 bases from V and 2 bases from J; bases unmatched to any gene: 11. This CDR3 contains 16 residues. The CDR3 coding sequence is TGTGCCATCAGTGGGGGAAGACAGGGATTCACCTACGAGCAGTACTTC. Translated: CAISGGRQGFTYEQYF.

This chain joins TRBV5-1 and TRBJ2-7, with D tentatively TRBD1 or TRBD2 (6 bases each). Per the germline V gene, CDR1 is SGHRS and CDR2 is YFSETQ. This CDR3 comprises 15 residues. The ends were cut back, 3 bases at V and 3 bases at J, with 16 bases in the middle. DNA for the CDR3: TGCGCCAGCAGCTGGGGGGACAAGGTCAGCTACGAGCAGTACTTC. Translating it yields CASSWGDKVSYEQYF.

This clonotype was detected ten times or more. The rearrangement uses TRBV7-9 and TRBJ2-5; 9 nucleotides agree with TRBD1. J lost 9 bases, V lost 7 bases, and 15 bases had no gene match. The CDR3 totals 15 residues. Germline V gene sequence: CDR1 SEHNR, CDR2 FQNEAQ (reference sequence). CDR3 sequence (DNA): TGTGCCAGCAAATCGTCCGGGACAGGGTCAGGAGCCCAGTACTTC. Amino acid sequence: CASKSSGTGSGAQYF. Full variable domain (outside the CDR3, taken from reference TRBV7-9 and TRBJ2-5): DTGVSQNPRHKITKRGQNVTFRCDPISEHNRLYWYRQTLGQGPEFLTYFQNEAQLEKSRLLSDRFSAERPKGSFSTLEIQRTEQGDSAMYLCASKSSGTGSGAQYFGPGTRLLVL.

The table lists this clonotype with many counts. The V call is TRBV6-5, the J call TRBJ2-7; tentatively, D is TRBD2 (7 bases). This CDR3 has 15 amino acids. The V gene lost 5 bases and the J gene lost 7 bases, with 21 bases spanning the gap. The germline V gene encodes CDR1 MNHEY and CDR2 SVGAGI. CDR3: CASSQQGILGREQYF. CDR3 bases: TGTGCCAGCAGTCAACAGGGAATCCTCGGGAGGGAGCAGTACTTC.

The chain uses TRBV4-1 and TRBJ1-1; D remains unclear. Trimming cost V 2 bases and J 4 bases, with 14 bases left between them. The CDR3 sequence is 15 residues long. Germline CDR1 reads MGHRA; CDR2 reads YSYEKL. The CDR3 nucleotides read TGCGCCAGCAGCCAACTCACCGGGGTTGGCACTGAAGCTTTCTTT. Residues: CASSQLTGVGTEAFF.

The chain links TRBV18 to TRBJ1-1; D is undetermined. The CDR3 is 14 residues long. V dropped 4 bases and J dropped 1 base, with 10 bases sitting between them. The germline CDR1 and CDR2 sequences are KGHSH and LQKENI. Here the CDR3 reads CASSRENQNTEAFF. DNA for the CDR3: TGTGCCAGCTCACGAGAAAACCAGAACACTGAAGCTTTCTTT.

Sample share makes this clonotype medium-sized (0.01 to 0.1%). The chain joins TRBV4-1 to TRBJ2-4; possibly TRBD1 for D (6 bases). V lost 0 bases, J lost 3 bases, and 18 bases lay in between. The CDR3 loop spans 18 amino acids. CDR1 and CDR2 from the germline V gene are MGHRA and YSYEKL. The CDR3 loop reads CASSQDDPGASGKNIQYF. The CDR3 region has the DNA TGCGCCAGCAGCCAAGATGATCCAGGGGCGTCGGGCAAAAACATTCAGTACTTC.

There are a few counts of this clonotype. The chain combines TRBV20-1 with TRBJ2-3; 11 bases agree with TRBD2. This CDR3 is 17 amino acids long. Looked up from germline, CDR1 is DFQATT and CDR2 is SNEGSKA (reference sequence). J was trimmed by 4 bases and V by 4 bases; bases with no gene match: 13. CDR3 DNA: TGCAGTGCTATAATCCTTTTCGGACTAGCGGGTGCAGATACGCAGTATTTT. Encoded protein: CSAIILFGLAGADTQYF.

The chain uses TRBV14 and TRBJ2-3; D is uncertain. From germline, CDR1 is SGHDN and CDR2 FVKESK. Trimming took 1 base from V and 0 from J, leaving 8 bases between them. The CDR3 runs 15 residues. This chain's CDR3 is CASSQVFRSTDTQYF. Here the CDR3 DNA reads TGTGCCAGCAGCCAAGTCTTCCGGAGCACAGATACGCAGTATTTT.

This clonotype was detected ten times or more. The gene calls are TRBV12-3 or TRBV12-4 and TRBJ2-3, with D hard to call. The CDR3 length is 14 residues. V was clipped by 4 bases and J by 2 bases, with 10 bases between them. The CDR3 sequence is CASSSTAATDTQYF. The CDR3 coding sequence is TGTGCCAGCAGTTCCACCGCGGCCACAGATACGCAGTATTTT.

The chain links TRBV30 to TRBJ2-3, with D possibly being TRBD2 (5 bases). This CDR3 region has 13 residues. CDR1 and CDR2 (germline): GTSNPN, SVGIG (reference sequence). With 3 bases removed from V and 3 bases from J, the gap between germline ends came to 10 bases. CDR3 protein: CAWRVPGTDTQYF. CDR3 sequence (DNA): TGTGCCTGGAGGGTACCGGGGACAGATACGCAGTATTTT.

The V call is TRBV6-2 or TRBV6-3, the J call TRBJ1-5; weak D call: TRBD1 (5 bases). The germline gives CDR1 MNHEY, CDR2 SVGEGT. The CDR3 spans 14 residues. Trimming removed 1 base at V and 7 bases at J, with 11 bases between. The CDR3 loop reads CASSYFRVGQPQHF. Here the CDR3 DNA reads TGTGCCAGCAGTTACTTCAGGGTAGGCCAGCCCCAGCATTTT.

This clonotype turned up a few times. The chain recombines TRBV7-2 with TRBJ2-3, with 9 bases identical to TRBD2. The CDR3 loop spans 15 amino acids. V shed 5 bases, J shed 4 bases, and the junction held 7 bases outside the gene matches. Germline-derived CDR1 and CDR2 are SGHTA and FQGNSA. CDR3 nucleotides: TGTGCCAGCAGCCCGGGAGCGGGAGGCGCAGATACGCAGTATTTT. It is translated as CASSPGAGGADTQYF.

This clonotype has a handful of counts. The gene calls are TRBV12-3 or TRBV12-4 and TRBJ2-2, with TRBD2 identical over 11 bases. V was clipped by 4 bases and J by 6 bases; unmatched bases: 7. CDR3 length equals 16 residues. The CDR3 sequence: CASSSLAGGPPGELFF. For the CDR3, the DNA is TGTGCCAGCAGTTCATTAGCGGGGGGGCCGCCCGGGGAGCTGTTTTTT.

This clonotype was recorded at least ten times. The gene calls are TRBV5-5 and TRBJ2-1; 9 bases are a match to TRBD1. V trimming: 4 bases; J trimming: 3 bases; junction bases outside the gene matches: 5. The CDR3 spans 15 residues. In germline, CDR1 is SGHKS, CDR2 YYEKEE (reference sequence). The CDR3 coding sequence is TGTGCCAGCAGCCCGGACAGGGGATACTACAATGAGCAGTTCTTC. Translated, it gives CASSPDRGYYNEQFF.

The chain joins TRBV29-1 to TRBJ1-3; the D gene is possibly TRBD1 (5 bases). Germline lookup yields CDR1 SQVTM and CDR2 ANQGSEA. CDR3 length: 10 amino acids. The V and J ends lost 6 bases and 8 bases respectively, with 8 bases between them. This CDR3 reads CSVQQDTIYF. CDR3 sequence (DNA): TGCAGCGTGCAACAGGACACCATATATTTT.

In this sample, this clonotype turned up a few times. This chain connects TRBV24-1 to TRBJ2-7; D tentatively reads TRBD1 or TRBD2 (5 bases each). Germline CDR1 is KGHDR and CDR2 is SFDVKD. The CDR3 consists of 12 residues. V was cut by 2 bases and J by 6 bases, with 7 bases left in between. The CDR3 coding sequence is TGTGCCACCAGTGATTGGGGACGCGAGCAGTACTTC. Its protein is CATSDWGREQYF.

This clonotype was found a few times. The chain recombines TRBV7-2 with TRBJ2-7; 8 bases are a match to TRBD1. CDR3 length equals 17 residues. The V and J ends lost 3 bases and 1 base, in that order; junction bases with no gene match: 11. Germline V gives CDR1 SGHTA, CDR2 FQGNSA. CDR3 amino acids: CASSLLGGQVKSYEQYF. The CDR3 bases are TGTGCCAGCAGCTTGCTGGGGGGACAGGTTAAATCCTACGAGCAGTACTTC. The complete variable domain, with remaining parts taken from reference TRBV7-2 and TRBJ2-7, reads GAGVSQSPSNKVTEKGKDVELRCDPISGHTALYWYRQSLGQGLEFLIYFQGNSAPDKSGLPSDRFSAERTGGSVSTLTIQRTQQEDSAVYLCASSLLGGQVKSYEQYFGPGTRLTVT.

This clonotype has more than one count but fewer than ten. The rearrangement uses TRBV4-1 and TRBJ1-5; TRBD1 is a possible D gene (6 bases). V was pared by 0 bases and J by 4 bases, with 16 bases between. The CDR3 totals 17 residues. Germline CDR1 MGHRA, CDR2 YSYEKL. The CDR3 sequence: CASSQDSAGAGNQPQHF. DNA for the CDR3: TGCGCCAGCAGCCAAGATTCCGCGGGGGCAGGGAATCAGCCCCAGCATTTT.

The chain is built from TRBV7-3 and TRBJ1-1, with D unresolved. V lost 5 bases and J lost 4, with 17 bases in between. The length of the CDR3 is 15 residues. Germline V gives CDR1 SGHTA, CDR2 FQGTGA. In DNA, the CDR3 is TGTGCCAGCAGCAGCGTCGGCCCGGGGAGCACTGAAGCTTTCTTT. It translates to CASSSVGPGSTEAFF.

This clonotype was counted a few times. This chain uses TRBV6-1 with TRBJ2-3, with a possible D match to TRBD2 (6 bases). Germline lookup yields CDR1 MNHNS and CDR2 SASEGT. The CDR3 sequence is 14 residues long. Trimming left V 3 bases short and J 4 bases short, with 11 bases between. As DNA, the CDR3 is TGTGCCAGCAGTGATTTCGGCGGGGCAGATACGCAGTATTTT. It translates to CASSDFGGADTQYF.

The rearrangement links TRBV2 to TRBJ2-7; D possibly uses TRBD1 or TRBD2 (5 bases each). The CDR3 is 12 residues long. Deletions cut 11 bases from V and 2 bases from J, with 13 bases between. CDR1 and CDR2 (germline): SNHLY, FYNNEI. CDR3 sequence (DNA): TGTGCCGGGACGGACTCAACCTACGAGCAGTACTTC. It specifies CAGTDSTYEQYF.

V usage is TRBV5-4 and J usage is TRBJ1-3; 7 nucleotides line up with TRBD1. Trimming took 4 bases from V and 3 from J; bases not matched to a gene: 7. Germline CDR1 SGHNT, CDR2 YYREEE (reference sequence). CDR3 length equals 15 residues. For the CDR3, the DNA is TGTGCCAGCAGCGAAGGGGGCGCAGGTGGAAACACCATATATTTT. Its protein is CASSEGGAGGNTIYF.